These T cell receptor beta chains were read from a single sample in a study of beta chain features in type 1 diabetes. The method was immunoSEQ multiplex PCR; TCRdb's version includes in-frame clones alone and lacks a portion of them. The sample holds 35,000 to 45,000 clones; 64% are singletons and the top ten take under 2.5%. The material sequenced was Tregs from blood. The receptor source for this set is a woman in her twenties or thirties in good health. Each CDR3 is given with its conserved first and last residue. Each record gives: D gene, V gene, J gene, clone size, CDR3 DNA, CDR3 protein. D genes are given only for firm matches. The size field is filled for only some rows; it gives once, few, many or a size class.

TRBD2,TRBV7-7,TRBJ2-2,NA,TGTGCTAGCAGCTTACTAGCGGGAGGCGTTAACACCGGGGAGCTGTTTTTT,CASSLLAGGVNTGELFF
NA,TRBV5-6,TRBJ1-1,once,TGTGCCAGCAGCTTGACAGGGCGTCCCACTGAAGCTTTCTTT,CASSLTGRPTEAFF
NA,TRBV28,TRBJ1-5,NA,TGTGCCAGCAGTCCCTCCCGACAGCTCAATCAGCCCCAGCATTTT,CASSPSRQLNQPQHF
NA,TRBV5-4,TRBJ2-4,NA,TGTGCCAGCAGCTTGCTTCCCGGGGAAAACATTCAGTACTTC,CASSLLPGENIQYF
NA,TRBV5-6,TRBJ2-1,NA,TGTGCCAGCAGCTTGGTAGGCGGGCCCGGCCTCAATGAGCAGTTCTTC,CASSLVGGPGLNEQFF
TRBD2,TRBV7-2,TRBJ2-1,NA,TGTGCCAGCAGCCTCATAAGCGGGAGGGCCAATGAGCAGTTCTTC,CASSLISGRANEQFF
TRBD2,TRBV27,TRBJ2-5,NA,TGTGCCAGCAGTTTCTCAGCGGGAGGGCCCGTGACCCAGTACTTC,CASSFSAGGPVTQYF
NA,TRBV30,TRBJ1-6,NA,TGTGCCTGGAGTGTAGAAGGGGCCGGATCACCCCTCCACTTT,CAWSVEGAGSPLHF
NA,TRBV18,TRBJ2-5,NA,TGTGCCAGCTCACCCAGGGAGACAGGGACCCAGTACTTC,CASSPRETGTQYF
TRBD1,TRBV7-2,TRBJ2-2,NA,TGTGCCAGCAGCTTAGGAGGGGGCGACACCGGGGAGCTGTTTTTT,CASSLGGGDTGELFF
TRBD2,TRBV5-1,TRBJ2-5,NA,TGCGCCAGCATACTGGCGGGAGGGCCCGGGGAGACCCAGTACTTC,CASILAGGPGETQYF
NA,TRBV5-5,TRBJ1-6,NA,TGTGCCAGCAGCTGGGACACCTCGCTTCTGGCCCTCCACTTT,CASSWDTSLLALHF
NA,TRBV28,TRBJ2-2,NA,TGTGCCAGCAGCCCCCCGGCAGCGGCGAACACCGGGGAGCTGTTTTTT,CASSPPAAANTGELFF
TRBD1,TRBV5-1,TRBJ2-1,NA,TGCGCCAGCAGCTTGAGGGGACAGGCCATTCGGGACAATGAGCAGTTCTTC,CASSLRGQAIRDNEQFF
TRBD2,TRBV18,TRBJ2-3,NA,TGTGCCAGCTCGCCCCTAGCGGGGGCCACAGATACGCAGTATTTT,CASSPLAGATDTQYF
NA,TRBV7-2,TRBJ2-7,NA,TGTGCCAGCAGCAGTCAGGCAGACTACGAGCAGTACTTC,CASSSQADYEQYF
NA,TRBV30,TRBJ1-1,NA,TGTGCCTGGAGTGTACTTGACAGGCCAGCTTTCTTT,CAWSVLDRPAFF
TRBD1,TRBV10-3,TRBJ1-4,NA,TGTGCCACCCGGGGGGGACAGACTAATGAAAAACTGTTTTTT,CATRGGQTNEKLFF
NA,TRBV19,TRBJ2-1,NA,TGTGCCAGTAGTATAGTTGGTTGGAGGAGGCCTAGGGTTAATGAGCAGTTCTTC,CASSIVGWRRPRVNEQFF
NA,TRBV29-1,TRBJ2-1,few,TGCAGCGTTGAAGACACCGGGAGAATCGATGAGCAGTTCTTC,CSVEDTGRIDEQFF
TRBD1,TRBV29-1,TRBJ1-6,NA,TGCAGCGTTAAGGCGACAGGGGGTAATTCACCCCTCCACTTT,CSVKATGGNSPLHF
TRBD1,TRBV9,TRBJ2-2,NA,TGTGCCAGCAGCTCAAGACTGACAGGGGGAAACACCGGGGAGCTGTTTTTT,CASSSRLTGGNTGELFF
NA,TRBV18,TRBJ1-1,few,TGTGCCAGCTCAAACGCCGGGAATCCTAACACTGAAGCTTTCTTT,CASSNAGNPNTEAFF
TRBD1,TRBV19,TRBJ2-4,NA,TGTGCCAGTAGTACGACAGGGCGCAAAAACATTCAGTACTTC,CASSTTGRKNIQYF
NA,TRBV11-3,TRBJ2-3,NA,TGTGCCAGCAGCGTTGGGGGCGTACGCACAGATACGCAGTATTTT,CASSVGGVRTDTQYF